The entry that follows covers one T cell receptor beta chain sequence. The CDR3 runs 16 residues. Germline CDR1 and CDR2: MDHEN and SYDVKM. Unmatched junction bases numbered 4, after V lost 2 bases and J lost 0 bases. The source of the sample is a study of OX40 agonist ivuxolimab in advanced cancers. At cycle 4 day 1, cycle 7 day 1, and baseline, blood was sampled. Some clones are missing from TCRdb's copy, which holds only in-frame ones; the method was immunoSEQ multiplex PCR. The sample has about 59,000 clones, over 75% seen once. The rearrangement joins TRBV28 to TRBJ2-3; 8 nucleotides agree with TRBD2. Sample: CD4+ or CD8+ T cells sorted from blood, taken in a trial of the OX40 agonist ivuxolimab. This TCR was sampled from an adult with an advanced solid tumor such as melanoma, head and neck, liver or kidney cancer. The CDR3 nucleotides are TGTGCCAGCAGTTTAGTACTAGCGGCTAGCACAGATACGCAGTATTTT. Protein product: CASSLVLAASTDTQYF.